This T cell receptor (beta chain) was found in a study of blood T cell repertoires in COVID-19. Study-level background: Specimens from acute and convalescent COVID-19 originated in the United States, Italy and Spain. T cells, B-cell-depleted T cells, or PBMCs provided the cDNA or gDNA that served as material.

CDR3 length: 17 amino acids. The trim removed 3 bases at V and 7 bases at J, leaving 11 bases unmatched. Germline CDR1 and CDR2: SGHVS and FQNEAQ. Per the original data handling: Reference gene primer amplification in the assay estimated nucleated cell counts. The table came from immunoSEQ multiplex PCR; TCRdb's copy has only in-frame clones and leaves some out. V and J calls and clone size are as listed in that table; D and trimming were resolved from the DNA. The table includes under 250,000 clones, over 80% detected once. The J gene is TRBJ2-1, the V gene TRBV7-8; the match to TRBD2 covers 11 bases. The sequence was collected from a woman aged 55-69 years with active or convalescent COVID-19. Material: peripheral blood. Here the CDR3 DNA reads TGTGCCAGCAGCTTTACTAGCGGGAGTTCTGGTGGGAATGAGCAGTTCTTC. It specifies CASSFTSGSSGGNEQFF.